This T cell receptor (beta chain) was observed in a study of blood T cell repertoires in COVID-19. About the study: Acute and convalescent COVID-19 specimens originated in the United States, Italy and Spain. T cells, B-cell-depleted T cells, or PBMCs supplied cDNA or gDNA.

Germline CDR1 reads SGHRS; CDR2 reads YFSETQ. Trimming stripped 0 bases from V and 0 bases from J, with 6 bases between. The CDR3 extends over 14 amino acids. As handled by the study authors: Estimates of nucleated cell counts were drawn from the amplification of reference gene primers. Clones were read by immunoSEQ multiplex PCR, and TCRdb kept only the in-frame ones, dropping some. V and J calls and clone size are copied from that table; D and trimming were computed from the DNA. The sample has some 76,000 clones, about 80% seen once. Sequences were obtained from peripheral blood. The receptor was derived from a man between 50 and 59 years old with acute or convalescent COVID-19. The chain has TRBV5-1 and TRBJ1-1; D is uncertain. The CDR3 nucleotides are TGCGCCAGCAGCTTGGCAGTCCTGAACACTGAAGCTTTCTTT. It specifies CASSLAVLNTEAFF.